This TCR beta chain is from a study of blood T cell repertoires in COVID-19. Study in general: The analysed material was cDNA or gDNA that came from T cells, B-cell-depleted T cells, or PBMCs.

V was pared by 4 bases and J by 2 bases, with 12 bases between. This CDR3 contains 15 residues. Germline CDR1 SGHAT, CDR2 FQNNGV. As processed by the authors: From reference gene primer amplification, estimates of nucleated cell counts were derived. Data came from immunoSEQ multiplex PCR; TCRdb stores just in-frame clones and leaves some out. Clone size and the V and J calls come from that table; the DNA yielded D and trimming. The sample consists of approximately 44,000 clones, over 70% of them appearing once. The chain combines TRBV11-2 with TRBJ1-3, with D possibly being TRBD1 (6 bases). This sequence originates from a woman aged 40 to 55 with acute or convalescent COVID-19. Material for sequencing was peripheral blood. Written as DNA, the CDR3 is TGTGCCAGCAGCTCGACCTACAGGGCTGGAAACACCATATATTTT. Protein: CASSSTYRAGNTIYF.